What follows are 27 T cell receptor beta chains derived from one specimen sequenced in a study of blood T cell repertoires in COVID-19. Clones were read by immunoSEQ multiplex PCR, and TCRdb kept only the in-frame ones, dropping some. The sample contains about 280,000 clones, just under 90% of which appear only once. Sequenced material: peripheral blood. The source is a young woman with COVID-19, enrolled during active disease.

The rearrangement joins TRBV9 to TRBJ2-3, with 8 bases matching TRBD2. J gave up 0 bases and V 4 bases, and 19 bases lay outside the gene matches. This CDR3 spans 20 amino acids. Germline CDR1 SGDLS, CDR2 YYNGEE. The CDR3 is CASSTRGGHSRYASTDTQYF. The CDR3 DNA reads as TGTGCCAGCAGCACCCGGGGGGGACATAGTCGTTATGCTAGCACAGATACGCAGTATTTT.

The chain employs TRBV18 and TRBJ2-3, with no clear D. Trimming removed 3 bases from V and 2 bases from J, with 6 bases in between. CDR1 KGHSH and CDR2 LQKENI come from the germline V gene. This CDR3 contains 13 residues. The CDR3 is CASSPQSTDTQYF. DNA for the CDR3: TGTGCCAGCTCACCCCAGTCCACAGATACGCAGTATTTT.

The chain has TRBV5-4 and TRBJ1-4, with 8 positions matching TRBD1. This CDR3 is 17 amino acids long. The germline CDR1 and CDR2 sequences are SGHNT and YYREEE (reference sequence). The V gene end was trimmed by 4 bases and the J gene end by 8 bases; junction bases not matched to a gene: 16. The CDR3 spells CASSLWTGPGLGEKLFF. CDR3 bases: TGTGCCAGCAGCCTGTGGACAGGGCCGGGGCTTGGCGAAAAACTGTTTTTT.

The J gene is TRBJ1-2, the V gene TRBV18, with 9 nucleotides matching TRBD1. The CDR3 is 15 residues long. The J segment lost 4 bases and the V segment lost 0 bases, leaving 3 bases of the junction unmatched. Per germline, CDR1 KGHSH and CDR2 LQKENI. The DNA for the CDR3 is TGTGCCAGCTCACCACCGGGACAGGGAATCTATGGCTACACCTTC. Its translation is CASSPPGQGIYGYTF.

The chain links TRBV2 to TRBJ2-5, with TRBD2 matching over 14 bases. This CDR3 comprises 15 residues. V shed 8 bases and J 5 bases; nucleotides not matched to a gene: 7. CDR1 SNHLY and CDR2 FYNNEI come from the germline V gene. Written as DNA, the CDR3 is TGTGCCAGCGGACAGGGACTAGCGGGGGTTGAGACCCAGTACTTC. It is translated as CASGQGLAGVETQYF.

The J gene is TRBJ2-1, the V gene TRBV5-5, with TRBD2 matching over 11 bases. V shed 0 bases and J 6 bases; nucleotides not matched to a gene: 5. The CDR3 has 16 amino acids. Germline V CDR1 and CDR2: SGHKS, YYEKEE (reference sequence). The CDR3 loop is CASSLAASGGSNEQFF. The CDR3 DNA reads as TGTGCCAGCAGCTTGGCAGCTAGCGGGGGGTCCAATGAGCAGTTCTTC.

The chain is built from TRBV28 and TRBJ2-3; D possibly corresponds to TRBD1 (5 bases). Trimming took 2 bases from V and 10 from J, leaving 13 bases between them. Per the germline V gene, CDR1 is MDHEN and CDR2 is SYDVKM. The CDR3 covers 13 residues. CDR3 protein: CASSLRQSEAQYF. The CDR3 DNA is TGTGCCAGCAGTTTAAGACAGTCTGAGGCGCAGTATTTT.

This rearrangement joins TRBV7-9 to TRBJ1-2; tentative D call: TRBD1 (6 bases). Germline V CDR1 and CDR2: SEHNR, FQNEAQ (reference sequence). This CDR3 is built from 15 residues. V lost 6 bases and J 3 bases, leaving 17 bases between the germline ends. CDR3 amino acids: CASRPRTEDDYGYTF. DNA for the CDR3: TGTGCCAGCAGACCTCGGACAGAGGACGACTATGGCTACACCTTC.

The chain couples TRBV7-9 to TRBJ1-2, with D possibly TRBD1 on 6 matching bases. Germline V gene sequence: CDR1 SEHNR, CDR2 FQNEAQ (reference sequence). The CDR3 extends over 15 amino acids. V was cut by 1 base and J by 4 bases, with 13 bases left in between. CDR3 sequence (DNA): TGTGCCAGCAGCTTAGACGGGGGGCGAAGCTATGGCTACACCTTC. Its protein is CASSLDGGRSYGYTF.

The V and J genes are TRBV4-1 and TRBJ2-2; TRBD1 matches 8 bases. This CDR3 is built from 15 residues. The germline CDR1 and CDR2 sequences are MGHRA and YSYEKL. Germline trimming cut 3 bases from V and 8 bases from J; bases unmatched to any gene: 8. CDR3 region: CASSQSPRGLGELFF. Written as DNA, the CDR3 is TGCGCCAGCAGCCAGAGTCCCAGGGGGCTTGGGGAGCTGTTTTTT.

This chain connects TRBV2 to TRBJ2-7; TRBD1 agrees at 7 bases. The CDR3 covers 15 residues. The germline V gene has CDR1 SNHLY and CDR2 FYNNEI. V lost 8 bases to trimming and J lost 0 bases; unmatched junction nucleotides: 10. The CDR3 sequence is CASGPGQLSSYEQYF. CDR3 sequence (DNA): TGTGCCAGCGGACCGGGACAGCTAAGCTCCTACGAGCAGTACTTC. The full variable domain, completed using reference TRBV2 and TRBJ2-7, is EPEVTQTPSHQVTQMGQEVILRCVPISNHLYFYWYRQILGQKVEFLVSFYNNEISEKSEIFDDQFSVERPDGSNFTLKIRSTKLEDSAMYFCASGPGQLSSYEQYFGPGTRLTVT.

The chain carries TRBV5-8 and TRBJ2-3, with 7 bases aligning to TRBD2. V was pared by 1 base and J by 11 bases, with 4 bases of the junction left unmatched. The CDR3 is 12 amino acids. Per the germline V gene, CDR1 is SGHTS and CDR2 is YDEGEE. The CDR3 nucleotides read TGTGCCAGCAGCTTGAGCCTAGCGGAGCAGTATTTT. This sequence encodes CASSLSLAEQYF.

The V call is TRBV6-4, the J call TRBJ1-1, with 9 bases identical to TRBD1. V lost 4 bases, J lost 5 bases, and 8 bases stayed unmatched. Germline assignment: CDR1 MRHNA and CDR2 SNTAGT. The CDR3 is 15 residues long. In DNA, the CDR3 is TGTGCCAGCAGTGGAGATGGGACAGGGAGGACTGAAGCTTTCTTT. Amino acids: CASSGDGTGRTEAFF.

The chain carries TRBV6-2 or TRBV6-3 and TRBJ2-3, with 7 bases aligning to TRBD1. Trimming cost V 4 bases and J 2 bases; bases outside gene matches: 9. CDR3 length: 16 amino acids. Germline loops: CDR1 MNHEY, CDR2 SVGEGT. Here the CDR3 DNA reads TGTGCCAGCAGTTCTCTAGGACAGGTGTTCACAGATACGCAGTATTTT. This encodes CASSSLGQVFTDTQYF.

The rearrangement joins TRBV2 to TRBJ1-2; no clear D gene. This CDR3 region has 11 residues. Germline-derived CDR1 and CDR2 are SNHLY and FYNNEI. With 6 bases removed from V and 3 bases from J, the gap between germline ends came to 5 bases. CDR3 sequence reads: CASRRDYGYTF. CDR3 DNA: TGTGCCAGCAGACGGGACTATGGCTACACCTTC.

This chain links TRBV18 with TRBJ2-7; D perhaps matches TRBD2 (5 bases). The CDR3 runs to 14 residues. V shed 6 bases and J shed 0 bases, with 12 bases lying between them. Germline V gives CDR1 KGHSH, CDR2 LQKENI. The CDR3: CASSPIGDSYEQYF. The CDR3 DNA follows: TGTGCCAGCTCTCCTATCGGGGACTCCTACGAGCAGTACTTC.

The chain has TRBV18 and TRBJ1-1; weak D call: TRBD1 (5 bases). The CDR3 loop spans 15 amino acids. V was pared by 2 bases and J by 0 bases, with 10 bases between. Germline CDR1 and CDR2: KGHSH and LQKENI. In DNA, the CDR3 is TGTGCCAGCTCACCAGGGGCAGGTGTGAACACTGAAGCTTTCTTT. It specifies CASSPGAGVNTEAFF.

This clone was seen once. The chain links TRBV28 to TRBJ2-3; TRBD2 matches 12 bases. With 11 bases clipped from V and 5 bases from J, the junction kept 17 bases outside the gene matches. This CDR3 spans 17 amino acids. Germline V gene lookup returns CDR1 MDHEN and CDR2 SYDVKM. CDR3 sequence: CAVNPSHLAGGQDTQYF. CDR3 DNA sequence: TGTGCCGTAAATCCATCCCATCTAGCGGGGGGGCAAGATACGCAGTATTTT.

For the CDR3, the DNA is TGTGCCAGCAGCCCTAGGATTCCCTCTGGGGCCAACGTCCTGACTTTC. Amino acids: CASSPRIPSGANVLTF. The chain carries TRBV7-9 and TRBJ2-6; D gene ambiguous. CDR1 and CDR2 (germline): SEHNR, FQNEAQ (reference sequence). The CDR3 runs 16 residues. The V end was cut by 5 bases, the J end by 0 bases, with 11 bases between.

This rearrangement joins TRBV12-5 to TRBJ2-1, with 10 bases aligning to TRBD1. There are 18 residues in the CDR3. CDR1 and CDR2 from the germline V gene are LGHNT and FRNRAP. The V and J ends lost 7 bases and 3 bases, in that order; junction bases with no gene match: 15. DNA of the CDR3: TGTGCTAGTGCCCTCAACTTAAGGGGACAGGGGATCTACAATGAGCAGTTCTTC. Amino acids: CASALNLRGQGIYNEQFF.

This chain uses TRBV18 with TRBJ2-7; D uncertain. Trimming removed 0 bases at V and 4 bases at J, with 4 bases between. The CDR3 is made up of 12 amino acids. The germline V gene encodes CDR1 KGHSH and CDR2 LQKENI. CDR3 sequence (DNA): TGTGCCAGCTCACCACCCGGGTACGAGCAGTACTTC. Translated, it gives CASSPPGYEQYF.

The V gene is TRBV7-9, the J gene TRBJ1-5, with 7 bases identical to TRBD1. This CDR3 has 16 amino acids. Germline V gene sequence: CDR1 SEHNR, CDR2 FQNEAQ (reference sequence). V shed 2 bases and J 6 bases; nucleotides not matched to a gene: 10. The CDR3 DNA reads as TGTGCCAGCAGCTTAACTTACAGGGGAAAAAGTCAGCCCCAGCATTTT. It codes for CASSLTYRGKSQPQHF. Full variable domain (rest looked up from reference TRBV7-9 and TRBJ1-5): DTGVSQNPRHKITKRGQNVTFRCDPISEHNRLYWYRQTLGQGPEFLTYFQNEAQLEKSRLLSDRFSAERPKGSFSTLEIQRTEQGDSAMYLCASSLTYRGKSQPQHFGDGTRLSIL.

The chain joins TRBV2 to TRBJ2-7, with D tentatively TRBD2 (5 bases). The CDR3 loop spans 13 amino acids. Trimming cost V 6 bases and J 4 bases, with 13 bases left between them. Germline V CDR1 and CDR2: SNHLY, FYNNEI. CDR3 sequence: CASRVASAYEQYF. The CDR3 region has the DNA TGTGCCAGCAGAGTAGCGAGCGCTTACGAGCAGTACTTC.

The chain has TRBV18 and TRBJ2-5; weak D call: TRBD1 (6 bases). The CDR3 spans 14 residues. Germline V gene sequence: CDR1 KGHSH, CDR2 LQKENI. Trimming pared 2 bases from V and 4 bases from J, leaving 11 bases between. The CDR3: CASSPKVRGETQYF. CDR3 bases: TGTGCCAGCTCACCAAAAGTCAGGGGAGAGACCCAGTACTTC. Based on the CDR3 plus reference TRBV18 and TRBJ2-5, the full variable domain is NAGVMQNPRHLVRRRGQEARLRCSPMKGHSHVYWYRQLPEEGLKFMVYLQKENIIDESGMPKERFSAEFPKEGPSILRIQQVVRGDSAAYFCASSPKVRGETQYFGPGTRLLVL.

Turning to this clone: One end of the junction does not line up with germline, which may come from a read error. The rearrangement links TRBV5-6 to TRBJ2-3; TRBD2 matches at 11 bases. CDR3 length: 12 amino acids. Per germline, CDR1 SGHDT and CDR2 YYEEEE. The CDR3 DNA reads TGTGCCAGCAGTTTCACTAGCGGGGGACCAAATTTT. This codes for CASSFTSGGPNF.

This chain links TRBV13 with TRBJ1-2; D remains ambiguous. Per germline, CDR1 PRHDT and CDR2 FYEKMQ (reference sequence). V was clipped by 6 bases and J by 8 bases, with 13 bases between them. The CDR3 sequence is 12 residues long. The CDR3 nucleotides are TGTGCCAGCAGTCCTCCGGGTTTCGGCTACACCTTC. Translation: CASSPPGFGYTF.

The chain is built from TRBV9 and TRBJ1-1; a possible D gene is TRBD1 (5 bases). Trimming pared 4 bases from V and 4 bases from J, leaving 17 bases between. The CDR3 length is 15 residues. The germline V gene encodes CDR1 SGDLS and CDR2 YYNGEE. This chain's CDR3 is CASSPRRGGLTEAFF. The CDR3 DNA reads as TGTGCCAGCAGCCCCCGGAGGGGAGGGCTCACTGAAGCTTTCTTT.